The sequence of this TCR beta chain was determined in a study of OX40 agonist ivuxolimab in advanced cancers. Overall study context: Partial response was recorded in three patients: one hepatocellular carcinoma and two cutaneous melanoma cases. The study's findings and limits: Within 6 weeks, CD4+ and CD8+ blood T cells expanded clonally at 0.1 to 3.0 mg/kg. Among the lowest peripheral clonal expansion occurred in 0.1-3.0 mg/kg partial responders.

The method was immunoSEQ multiplex PCR; TCRdb's version includes in-frame clones alone and lacks a portion of them. The table records about 77,000 clones, over 75% of them present only once. As to this clone: The antigen remains unidentified.

Patients were excluded for autoimmune disease history or systemic immunosuppression. V gave up 5 bases and J gave up 4 bases, with 7 bases separating them. This CDR3 spans 12 amino acids. Per the germline V gene, CDR1 is MNHEY and CDR2 is SVGAGI. The genes are TRBV6-5 and TRBJ2-3; D may be TRBD2 (5 bases). Sequencing was performed on CD4+ or CD8+ T cells sorted from blood, taken in a trial of the OX40 agonist ivuxolimab. This receptor was identified in an adult with an advanced solid tumor such as melanoma, head and neck, liver or kidney cancer. CDR3 nucleotides: TGTGCCAGCAGTAGCGGTTCAGATACGCAGTATTTT. Translation: CASSSGSDTQYF.